This T cell receptor (beta chain) stems from a study of response to subunit inactivated influenza vaccine. This clonotype was recorded only once. Its specificity is not known. TCRdb redid the calling of the RT-PCR reads with MiXCR, one entry per CDR3 protein. This sample has 700,000 to 800,000 distinct CDR3 sequences, with about 18% found just once. Study-wide findings and caveats: Authors suggested seasonal influenza vaccinations each recruit few new T cells.

CDR3 size: 19 residues. Per the germline V gene, CDR1 is MDHEN and CDR2 is SYDVKM. Trimming took off 3 bases at V and 4 bases at J, with 26 bases between the two ends. The receptor was isolated from a man in his fifties who received an inactivated influenza vaccine. The chain combines TRBV28 with TRBJ2-3, with D unclear. The starting material was PBMCs from blood, obtained 5 days after vaccination. CDR3 residues: CASSLGRPKVRIKADTQYF. The DNA of the CDR3 is TGTGCCAGCAGTTTGGGCCGTCCCAAAGTCCGAATAAAGGCAGATACGCAGTATTTT.